The clone carrying this TCR beta chain came up many times. This sample is drawn from a study of T cells after yellow fever vaccination. TCRdb reprocessed the 5' RACE reads with MiXCR, giving one entry per CDR3 protein. The sample yields over 130,000 distinct CDR3 sequences, around 7.7% seen once. Germline assignment: CDR1 MDHEN and CDR2 SYDVKM. CDR3 length equals 12 residues. The V and J ends lost 10 bases and 1 base respectively, with 10 bases between them. The chain recombines TRBV28 with TRBJ1-1, with a possible D match to TRBD1 (5 bases). This clonotype was sampled from a man younger than 45 who received the YFV17D yellow fever vaccine. Sequencing used CD4+ T cells sorted from PBMCs, obtained 5 days after the yellow fever booster vaccination. This chain's CDR3 is CAISDKNTEAFF. CDR3 coding DNA: TGTGCCATCTCGGACAAGAACACTGAAGCTTTCTTT.